The rows below give T cell receptor beta chains drawn from one sample of a study of CD8 T cells in ankylosing spondylitis. Via MiXCR, TCRdb re-called the 5' RACE reads, giving one row per CDR3 protein. The sample yields 90,000 to 120,000 distinct CDR3 sequences, around 24% seen once. Source material: synovial fluid, either unsorted or a sorted T cell fraction (not recorded which). These receptors came from a male donor with ankylosing spondylitis. Each CDR3 is given with its conserved first and last residue. The order of the fields is clone size, D gene, V gene, J gene, CDR3 protein, CDR3 DNA. The D gene is left open where the match is weak. A clone size is listed for some rows: how often the clone was seen (once, few, many), or a class if it is expanded.

few	-	TRBV7-8	TRBJ1-5	CASSPIGNQPQHF	TGTGCCAGCAGCCCTATAGGCAATCAGCCCCAGCATTTT
few	TRBD1	TRBV12-3/TRBV12-4	TRBJ1-5	CASSLGQGDQPQHF	TGTGCCAGCAGTTTGGGACAGGGAGATCAGCCCCAGCATTTT
few	-	TRBV24-1	TRBJ1-2	CATSDSGPGAGWGYTF	TGTGCCACCAGTGATTCTGGACCGGGCGCGGGCTGGGGCTACACCTTC
many	-	TRBV20-1	TRBJ2-2	CSARDGERINTGELFF	TGCAGTGCTAGAGATGGGGAAAGGATCAACACCGGGGAGCTGTTTTTT
-	-	TRBV24-1	TRBJ1-2	CATSLGVCGYTF	TGTGCCACCAGTCTCGGGGTGTGTGGCTACACCTTC
-	TRBD2	TRBV30	TRBJ2-2	CAWSVPSGRYTGELFF	TGTGCCTGGAGTGTCCCTAGCGGGAGGTACACCGGGGAGCTGTTTTTT
few	TRBD1	TRBV20-1	TRBJ2-3	CSARSRQGLLTDTQYF	TGCAGTGCTAGATCCCGACAGGGATTATTGACAGATACGCAGTATTTT
few	-	TRBV6-6	TRBJ1-2	CASSSGANYGYTF	TGTGCCAGCAGTTCGGGGGCCAACTATGGCTACACCTTC
few	TRBD2	TRBV12-3/TRBV12-4	TRBJ2-1	CASSLRLAGVGNEQFF	TGTGCCAGCAGTTTAAGGCTAGCGGGAGTCGGAAATGAGCAGTTCTTC
-	-	TRBV11-3	TRBJ2-5	CASSSSGRRETQYF	TGTGCCAGCAGCTCCTCAGGTAGACGAGAGACCCAGTACTTC
-	-	TRBV9	TRBJ1-2	CASSASGYGYTF	TGTGCCAGCAGCGCATCGGGCTATGGCTACACCTTC
many	TRBD2	TRBV25-1	TRBJ2-3	CASSEYMRGRTTDTQYF	TGTGCCAGCAGTGAATATATGCGCGGGAGAACCACAGATACGCAGTATTTT
-	-	TRBV5-6	TRBJ1-5	CASSFAVAGAYSNQPQHF	TGTGCCAGCAGTTTTGCGGTGGCAGGGGCCTATAGCAATCAGCCCCAGCATTTT
-	-	TRBV6-1	TRBJ1-6	CASSESWSSYNSPLHF	TGTGCCAGCAGTGAATCGTGGAGCTCCTATAATTCACCCCTCCACTTT
-	-	TRBV7-2	TRBJ2-6	CASTPGTGANVLTF	TGTGCCAGCACCCCCGGGACTGGGGCCAACGTCCTGACTTTC
-	TRBD1	TRBV7-2	TRBJ2-2	CASSGTGEDGELFF	TGTGCCAGCAGCGGGACAGGGGAAGACGGGGAGCTGTTTTTT
-	TRBD1	TRBV4-1	TRBJ2-1	CASSQLGPGQFEQFF	TGCGCCAGCAGCCAACTCGGCCCGGGACAGTTTGAGCAGTTCTTC
-	-	TRBV7-2	TRBJ2-3	CASSSQRSTDTQYF	TGTGCCAGCAGCTCTCAGCGGAGCACAGATACGCAGTATTTT
many	-	TRBV7-2	TRBJ2-3	CASSLNEAINTDTQYF	TGTGCCAGCAGCCTCAATGAGGCTATAAACACAGATACGCAGTATTTT
few	-	TRBV20-1	TRBJ1-1	CSARWGPSKFSEAFF	TGCAGTGCTAGGTGGGGGCCCTCGAAGTTCAGTGAAGCTTTCTTT
-	TRBD2	TRBV5-1	TRBJ2-5	CASSVGTSLQETQYF	TGCGCCAGCAGCGTAGGGACTAGCCTACAAGAGACCCAGTACTTC
-	TRBD2	TRBV20-1	TRBJ2-1	CSAVHTSGRRNEQFF	TGCAGTGCTGTCCACACTAGCGGGAGGCGAAATGAGCAGTTCTTC
few	TRBD1	TRBV20-1	TRBJ1-4	CSARDLRQGSGEKLFF	TGCAGTGCTAGAGATCTCCGACAGGGTTCGGGGGAAAAACTGTTTTTT
many	-	TRBV20-1	TRBJ2-3	CSASPREFGTDTQYF	TGCAGTGCTAGCCCCAGGGAGTTCGGCACAGATACGCAGTATTTT
few	-	TRBV6-6	TRBJ1-5	CASSYVLNQPQHF	TGTGCCAGCAGTTACGTCTTAAATCAGCCCCAGCATTTT
-	-	TRBV10-3	TRBJ2-2	CAISESVGKQNTGELFF	TGTGCCATCAGTGAGTCAGTCGGCAAGCAGAACACCGGGGAGCTGTTTTTT
-	-	TRBV7-2	TRBJ1-6	CASSSQHRLGRTLHF	TGTGCCAGCAGTTCCCAACACCGCCTCGGTCGGACCCTCCACTTT
-	TRBD1	TRBV10-3	TRBJ2-7	CAISDPGQGSSYEQYF	TGTGCCATCAGTGACCCCGGACAGGGCTCATCCTACGAGCAGTACTTC
many	-	TRBV4-2	TRBJ2-1	CASSQEGSGSSYNEQFF	TGTGCCAGCAGCCAAGAAGGTTCAGGTTCCTCCTACAATGAGCAGTTCTTC
-	-	TRBV2	TRBJ2-2	CASSAMQNGELFF	TGTGCCAGCAGCGCTATGCAGAACGGGGAGCTGTTTTTT
-	-	TRBV6-1	TRBJ2-3	CASSPPAHATQYF	TGTGCCAGCAGCCCCCCGGCGCATGCTACGCAGTATTTT
few	-	TRBV20-1	TRBJ1-1	CSARVVGGNTEAFF	TGCAGTGCTAGAGTAGTAGGGGGGAACACTGAAGCTTTCTTT
few	-	TRBV25-1	TRBJ2-3	CASSVRGHTDTQYF	TGTGCCAGCAGTGTCAGGGGCCACACAGATACGCAGTATTTT
few	-	TRBV12-3/TRBV12-4	TRBJ1-2	CASSFGRDYGYTF	TGTGCCAGCAGTTTTGGGAGGGATTATGGCTACACCTTC
-	-	TRBV5-1	TRBJ2-1	CASSLRGISSYNEQFF	TGCGCCAGCAGCTTGAGGGGGATCAGCTCCTACAATGAGCAGTTCTTC
-	-	TRBV14	TRBJ2-1	CASSQDLDDEQFF	TGTGCCAGCAGCCAAGATCTAGACGATGAGCAGTTCTTC
-	-	TRBV12-3/TRBV12-4	TRBJ1-5	CASSLRGAHQPQHF	TGTGCCAGCAGTTTAAGGGGGGCGCATCAGCCCCAGCATTTT
-	TRBD2	TRBV18	TRBJ2-1	CASSPRLAGAYNEQFF	TGTGCCAGCTCACCCAGACTAGCGGGGGCCTACAATGAGCAGTTCTTC
-	-	TRBV20-1	TRBJ1-4	CSARLATNEKLFF	TGCAGCGCTCGCCTTGCAACTAATGAAAAACTGTTTTTT
few	-	TRBV29-1	TRBJ2-7	CSVVRRGGSYEQYF	TGCAGCGTTGTAAGGCGGGGCGGCTCCTACGAGCAGTACTTC
-	-	TRBV20-1	TRBJ1-2	CSASGYTF	TGCAGTGCTAGTGGCTACACCTTC
-	TRBD2	TRBV20-1	TRBJ2-3	CSAPTSGRVDTQYF	TGCAGTGCTCCCACTAGCGGGAGGGTGGATACGCAGTATTTT
once	-	TRBV6-6	TRBJ2-3	CASSPRPDTQYF	TGTGCCAGCAGTCCGCGACCAGATACGCAGTATTTT
-	-	TRBV30	TRBJ1-1	CAWDRQRDTEAFF	TGTGCCTGGGACCGACAGAGGGACACTGAAGCTTTCTTT
many	-	TRBV12-3/TRBV12-4	TRBJ2-1	CASSQRPSQQFF	TGTGCCAGCAGCCAAAGACCCTCGCAGCAGTTCTTC